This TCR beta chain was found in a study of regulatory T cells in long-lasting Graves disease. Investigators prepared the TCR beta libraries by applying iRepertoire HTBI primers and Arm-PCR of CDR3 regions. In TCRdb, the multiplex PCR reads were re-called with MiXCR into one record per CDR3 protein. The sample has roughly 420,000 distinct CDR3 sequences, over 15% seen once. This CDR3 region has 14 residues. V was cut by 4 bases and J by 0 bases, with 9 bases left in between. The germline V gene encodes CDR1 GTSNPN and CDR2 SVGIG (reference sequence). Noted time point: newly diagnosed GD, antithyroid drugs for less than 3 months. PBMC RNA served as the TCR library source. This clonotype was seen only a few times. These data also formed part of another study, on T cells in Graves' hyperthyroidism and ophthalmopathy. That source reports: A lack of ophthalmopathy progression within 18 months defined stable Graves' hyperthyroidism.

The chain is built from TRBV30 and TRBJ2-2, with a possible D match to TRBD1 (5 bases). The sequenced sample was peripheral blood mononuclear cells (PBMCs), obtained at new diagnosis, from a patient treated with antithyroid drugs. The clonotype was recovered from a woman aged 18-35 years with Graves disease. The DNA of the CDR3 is TGTGCCTGGATGAGGACAACGAACACCGGGGAGCTGTTTTTT. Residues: CAWMRTTNTGELFF.